Presented here are 14 T cell receptor beta chains from one specimen sequenced in a study of patients and donors after allogeneic stem cell transplantation. Using its own MiXCR run on the RT-PCR reads, TCRdb lists one record per CDR3 protein. The sample includes 150,000 to 250,000 distinct CDR3 sequences, around two fifths of them seen just once. Source material: blood, either unsorted or a sorted T cell fraction (not recorded which). These receptors originate from a human donor who was either an allogeneic HSCT recipient or a stem cell or donor lymphocyte infusion donor (not recorded which). It is not recorded whose cells these are; they may come from a transplant donor.

This chain uses TRBV12-3 or TRBV12-4 with TRBJ1-1, with D maybe TRBD1 (5 bases). V gave up 4 bases and J gave up 4 bases, with 13 bases separating them. The CDR3 loop spans 14 amino acids. The CDR3 region is CASSWMGTGTEAFF. The DNA of the CDR3 is TGTGCCAGCAGTTGGATGGGGACGGGCACTGAAGCTTTCTTT.

The rearrangement links TRBV4-3 to TRBJ2-7; D not certain. The germline CDR1 and CDR2 sequences are LGHNA and YSLEER. The CDR3 extends over 17 amino acids. Trimming left V 0 bases short and J 1 base short, with 16 bases between. The CDR3 DNA is TGCGCCAGCAGCCAAGATCCCGGGCAGGACCTTTCCTACGAGCAGTACTTC. Translated, it gives CASSQDPGQDLSYEQYF.

This chain connects TRBV5-8 to TRBJ2-1, with unresolved D. Trimming pared 0 bases from V and 3 bases from J, leaving 7 bases between. The CDR3 is 14 amino acids. The V gene's germline CDR1 is SGHTS and CDR2 YDEGEE. Here the CDR3 reads CASSLVGVYNEQFF. The CDR3, as DNA: TGTGCCAGCAGCTTGGTAGGAGTCTACAATGAGCAGTTCTTC.

This clonotype has only a few counts. V gene TRBV4-1 combines with J gene TRBJ1-2; D gene uncertain. V was clipped by 3 bases and J by 8 bases, with 19 bases between them. Germline lookup yields CDR1 MGHRA and CDR2 YSYEKL. The CDR3 extends over 15 amino acids. In nucleotides, the CDR3 is TGCGCCAGCAGCCAGGCGTATAGGGCGTTGCGAGGCTACACCTTC. Amino acid sequence: CASSQAYRALRGYTF.

This clonotype was seen many times. The chain combines TRBV12-3 or TRBV12-4 with TRBJ1-1; D call uncertain. There are 13 residues in the CDR3. Trimming took 2 bases from V and 0 from J, leaving 4 bases between them. This CDR3 is CASSLLVNTEAFF. As DNA, the CDR3 is TGTGCCAGCAGTTTACTCGTGAACACTGAAGCTTTCTTT.

This clonotype appeared a few times. The genes are TRBV5-1 and TRBJ1-1, with 8 bases aligning to TRBD1. Germline assignment: CDR1 SGHRS and CDR2 YFSETQ. Trimming at V came to 4 bases and at J to 0 bases, leaving 14 bases not matched to a gene. This CDR3 is built from 18 residues. The CDR3, as DNA: TGCGCCAGCAGCGCGGGACAGGTCCACTTTTATATGAACACTGAAGCTTTCTTT. Its protein product is CASSAGQVHFYMNTEAFF.

This clonotype occurred a few times. This chain links TRBV20-1 with TRBJ2-1, with 15 bases lining up with TRBD2. CDR3 length: 17 amino acids. The germline V gene has CDR1 DFQATT and CDR2 SNEGSKA (reference sequence). Germline trimming cut 0 bases from V and 9 bases from J; bases unmatched to any gene: 9. CDR3 amino acids: CSAREGGTGLAGGEQFF. The CDR3 DNA sequence: TGCAGTGCTAGAGAAGGGGGAACGGGACTAGCGGGAGGTGAGCAGTTCTTC.

This clonotype appeared a few times. This rearrangement joins TRBV29-1 to TRBJ1-1, with D hard to call. The CDR3 covers 12 residues. The V and J ends lost 5 bases and 1 base respectively, with 8 bases between them. Germline-derived CDR1 and CDR2 are SQVTM and ANQGSEA. CDR3 amino acids: CSVKQWNTEAFF. The CDR3 nucleotides are TGCAGCGTTAAACAGTGGAACACTGAAGCTTTCTTT. Variable domain in full (rest from reference TRBV29-1 and TRBJ1-1): SAVISQKPSRDICQRGTSLTIQCQVDSQVTMMFWYRQQPGQSLTLIATANQGSEATYESGFVIDKFPISRPNLTFSTLTVSNMSPEDSSIYLCSVKQWNTEAFFGQGTRLTVV.

The V gene is TRBV12-3 or TRBV12-4, the J gene TRBJ1-4; D call uncertain. This CDR3 has 12 amino acids. The V and J ends lost 4 bases and 14 bases respectively, with 14 bases between them. The CDR3 sequence is CASSYGVHALFF. DNA of the CDR3: TGTGCCAGCAGTTACGGCGTACACGCTCTGTTTTTT.

The chain couples TRBV7-3 to TRBJ1-1, with D possibly being TRBD1 (5 bases). The CDR3 has 12 amino acids. The germline gives CDR1 SGHTA, CDR2 FQGTGA. Between the trimmed V and J ends, which lost 4 bases and 7 bases, there was a span of 10 bases. The CDR3 sequence: CASSYGTDEAFF. The CDR3 region has the DNA TGTGCCAGCAGCTATGGGACTGATGAAGCTTTCTTT.

There are many counts of this clonotype. This chain joins TRBV5-5 and TRBJ1-1; no firm D call. This CDR3 has 13 residues. Trimming took 0 bases from V and 1 from J, leaving 4 bases between them. Per germline, CDR1 SGHKS and CDR2 YYEKEE (reference sequence). The CDR3, as DNA: TGTGCCAGCAGCTTGGAAGAGAACACTGAAGCTTTCTTT. It is translated as CASSLEENTEAFF.

The chain combines TRBV9 with TRBJ2-3; D remains unclear. CDR1 SGDLS and CDR2 YYNGEE come from the germline V gene. The V end was cut by 4 bases, the J end by 5 bases, with 11 bases between. The CDR3 is 13 amino acids. The CDR3 DNA reads as TGTGCCAGCAGCAAGACGGGTAAAGATACGCAGTATTTT. Protein product: CASSKTGKDTQYF. Looking up the rest from reference TRBV9 and TRBJ2-3 gives the full variable domain: DSGVTQTPKHLITATGQRVTLRCSPRSGDLSVYWYQQSLDQGLQFLIQYYNGEERAKGNILERFSAQQFPDLHSELNLSSLELGDSALYFCASSKTGKDTQYFGPGTRLTVL.

This chain uses TRBV7-9 with TRBJ1-3; no definite D call. V was shortened by 2 bases and J by 2 bases, with 4 bases between the two germline ends. The CDR3 extends over 13 amino acids. Germline assignment: CDR1 SEHNR and CDR2 FQNEAQ (reference sequence). CDR3 region: CASSLLTGNTIYF. The CDR3 coding sequence is TGTGCCAGCAGCTTATTAACTGGAAACACCATATATTTT. Variable domain in full (rest from reference TRBV7-9 and TRBJ1-3): DTGVSQNPRHKITKRGQNVTFRCDPISEHNRLYWYRQTLGQGPEFLTYFQNEAQLEKSRLLSDRFSAERPKGSFSTLEIQRTEQGDSAMYLCASSLLTGNTIYFGEGSWLTVV.

V and J are TRBV12-3 or TRBV12-4 and TRBJ1-1; D gene ambiguous. V lost 3 bases to trimming and J lost 3 bases, with 8 bases between them. This CDR3 spans 13 amino acids. In DNA, the CDR3 is TGTGCCAGCAGTTTTAGGTGGGACACTGAAGCTTTCTTT. Translation gives CASSFRWDTEAFF.